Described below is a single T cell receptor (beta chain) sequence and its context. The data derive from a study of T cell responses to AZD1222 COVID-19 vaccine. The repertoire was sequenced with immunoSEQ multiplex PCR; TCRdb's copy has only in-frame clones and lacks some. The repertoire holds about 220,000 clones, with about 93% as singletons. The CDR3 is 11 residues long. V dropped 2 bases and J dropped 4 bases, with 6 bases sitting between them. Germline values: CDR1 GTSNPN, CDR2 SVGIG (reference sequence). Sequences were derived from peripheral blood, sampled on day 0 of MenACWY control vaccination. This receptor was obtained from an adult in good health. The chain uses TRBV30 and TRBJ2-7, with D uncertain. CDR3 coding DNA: TGTGCCTGGAGTTCCCCATACGAGCAGTACTTC. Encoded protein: CAWSSPYEQYF.